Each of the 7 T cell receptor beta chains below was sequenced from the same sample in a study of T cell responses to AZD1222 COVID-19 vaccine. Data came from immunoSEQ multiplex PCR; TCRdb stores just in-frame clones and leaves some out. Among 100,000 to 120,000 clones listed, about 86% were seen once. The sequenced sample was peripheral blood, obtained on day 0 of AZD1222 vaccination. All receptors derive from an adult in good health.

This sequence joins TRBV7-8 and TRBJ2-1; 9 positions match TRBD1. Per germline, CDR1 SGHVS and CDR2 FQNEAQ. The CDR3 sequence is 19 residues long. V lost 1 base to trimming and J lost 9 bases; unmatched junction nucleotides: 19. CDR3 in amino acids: CASSLDYSRTGEIRLEQFF. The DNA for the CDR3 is TGTGCCAGCAGCTTAGATTACAGCCGGACAGGGGAGATCCGGCTTGAGCAGTTCTTC.

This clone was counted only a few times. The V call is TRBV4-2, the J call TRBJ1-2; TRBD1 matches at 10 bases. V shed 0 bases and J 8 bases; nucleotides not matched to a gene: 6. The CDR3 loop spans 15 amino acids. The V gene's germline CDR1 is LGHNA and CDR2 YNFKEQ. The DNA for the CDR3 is TGTGCCAGCAGCCAAGATTCGGGGACAGGGGTGGGCTACACCTTC. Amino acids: CASSQDSGTGVGYTF.

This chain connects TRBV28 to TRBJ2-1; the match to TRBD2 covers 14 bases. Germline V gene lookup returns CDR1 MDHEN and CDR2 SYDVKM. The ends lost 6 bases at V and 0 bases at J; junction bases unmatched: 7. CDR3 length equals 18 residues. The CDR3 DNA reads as TGTGCCAGCAGCCCGGGACTAGCGGGGGTGCCCTCCTACAATGAGCAGTTCTTC. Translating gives CASSPGLAGVPSYNEQFF.

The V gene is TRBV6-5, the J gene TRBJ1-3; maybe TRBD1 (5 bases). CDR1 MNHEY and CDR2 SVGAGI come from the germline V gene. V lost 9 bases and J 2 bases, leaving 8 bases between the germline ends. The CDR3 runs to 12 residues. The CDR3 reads CASQGAGNTIYF. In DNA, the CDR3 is TGTGCCAGTCAGGGAGCTGGAAACACCATATATTTT.

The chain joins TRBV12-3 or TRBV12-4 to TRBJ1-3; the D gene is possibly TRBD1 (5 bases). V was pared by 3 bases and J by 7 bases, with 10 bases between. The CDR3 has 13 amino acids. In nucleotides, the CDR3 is TGTGCCAGCAGTTTCCCGGGGGGGAACACCATATATTTT. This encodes CASSFPGGNTIYF.

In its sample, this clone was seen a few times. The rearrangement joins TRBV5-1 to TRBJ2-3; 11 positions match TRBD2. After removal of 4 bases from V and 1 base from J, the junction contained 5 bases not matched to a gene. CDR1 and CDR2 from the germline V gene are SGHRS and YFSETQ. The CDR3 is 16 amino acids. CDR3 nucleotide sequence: TGCGCCAGCAGCCTGACTAGCGGGGTAGGCACAGATACGCAGTATTTT. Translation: CASSLTSGVGTDTQYF. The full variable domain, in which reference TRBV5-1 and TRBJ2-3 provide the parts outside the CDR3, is KAGVTQTPRYLIKTRGQQVTLSCSPISGHRSVSWYQQTPGQGLQFLFEYFSETQRNKGNFPGRFSGRQFSNSRSEMNVSTLELGDSALYLCASSLTSGVGTDTQYFGPGTRLTVL.

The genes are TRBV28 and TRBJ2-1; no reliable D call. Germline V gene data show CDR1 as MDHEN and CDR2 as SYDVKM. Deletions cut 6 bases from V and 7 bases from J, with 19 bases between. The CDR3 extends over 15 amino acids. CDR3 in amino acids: CASSGPSDLSNEQFF. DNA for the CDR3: TGTGCCAGCAGCGGGCCCTCCGATCTCTCGAATGAGCAGTTCTTC.